This TCR beta chain was retrieved from a study of cytomegalovirus exposure and HLA in healthy donors. Overall study context: Counted in an early data release were roughly 87 million unique TCRs from HLA-typed donors.

A multiplex PCR was run with 60 Vbeta primers and 13 Jbeta primers. Sequencing used immunoSEQ multiplex PCR; TCRdb keeps in-frame clones, though not all of them. The table lists around 99,000 clones, roughly 63% of them singletons, with just under 6.5% in the top ten. Whole-study results and caveats: Later analysis found that TCR beta chains associated with HLA were more clonally expanded than other, equally common chains. One variant, a missense change in DCLRE1C, was linked in a later analysis to TCR beta V- and J-gene trimming.

There are 14 residues in the CDR3. V gave up 4 bases and J gave up 7 bases; unmatched junction bases: 8. Germline V gives CDR1 SGDLS, CDR2 YYNGEE. Comments on this clone: The antigen is undetermined.

This chain links TRBV9 with TRBJ1-5, with 7 bases lining up with TRBD1. This receptor was taken from a woman under 40 in good health and CMV-seronegative. The specimen sequenced was PBMCs. CDR3 coding DNA: TGTGCCAGCAGCCCCGAGGCAGGGGGGCAGCCCCAGCATTTT. Encoded protein: CASSPEAGGQPQHF.